This T cell receptor beta chain appears in the sequencing data of a study of human T cells and chemical hapten exposure (dated by TCRdb to the early 2020s). With respect to the entire study: For sensitization, 2% DPC in acetone was applied to a roughly 2 cm by roughly 2 cm area of upper inner arm skin. Weekly therapeutic DPC doses were additionally applied to the scalp of patients throughout the roughly 23-week study period. Patch testing was performed on the upper back with Finn chambers containing 0.01% DPC, and the patch tests were scored after 6 days according to International Contact Dermatitis Research Group standards. Most of the patients in the cohort were female, and the cohort covered alopecia areata with under or over 50% scalp involvement, alopecia totalis and alopecia universalis. Libraries were pooled for sequencing, and per-sample TCR yields varied mainly because of small differences in library volumes within the pool. Peripheral blood TCR repertoire changes were tracked in vivo in alopecia patients during primary and secondary sensitization to the hapten diphenylcyclopropenone (DPC). Blood samples were taken from patients before sensitization (week 0) and at 2, 6 and about 24 weeks after DPC sensitization. Blood for TCR sequencing was provided by twenty-nine alopecia patients at one to four time points (pre-sensitization, 2, 6 and 24 weeks). Both TCR alpha and TCR beta chains were sequenced from each blood RNA sample.

What the study reported, not specific to this receptor: All patients had alopecia, a presumed autoimmune disease, so their immune response might differ from that of healthy individuals. DPC sensitization did not change how many TCRs were above 1 in 1000 frequency, and no evidence was found of alterations in global repertoire structure. Patch test score correlated positively with the number of PT1 expanded TCRs, reaching significance at thresholds 8, 16 and 32 but not at 4. Repeated subsampling changed both the strength of the expansion versus patch-test correlation and the threshold at which that correlation became significant. Compared with pre-sensitization or healthy control sets, expanded TCRs formed significantly more large CDR3 similarity clusters, which is consistent with antigen-driven responses.

The CDR3 has 16 amino acids, counting the end cysteine and phenylalanine. Only the CDR3 DNA is retained, 48 bases long and in frame from the first base. V ends up 1 base short and J 8 bases short, with an unmatched junction base count of 4. From a lookup of the germline V gene, CDR1 and CDR2 are LGHNA and YSLEER. Reading the label with the study, this specimen's time point is: pre-sensitization, week 0. The treatment or condition label for this specimen denotes: therapeutic diphenylcyclopropenone sensitization with weekly scalp DPC. Total RNA was isolated from unfractionated whole blood collected in Tempus Blood RNA tubes. At every patch-test visit, the blood draw took place before the patch test was put on. To be eligible, patients had to be aged 18 to 70, diagnosed with alopecia and judged suitable for DPC therapy, while pregnant patients were excluded. Libraries came from RACE. The data were produced on a NextSeq 500. During library preparation, unique molecular identifiers were attached to individual cDNA molecules so that TCRs could be counted in a quantitative, reproducible way. The source study handled its data this way. Samples had a median of roughly 100,000 TCRs, with a range from roughly 23,224 to 700,000. V, J and CDR3 annotation of the TCR reads was carried out using the Decombinator software suite. For PS versus PT1 abundance plots, all samples were subsampled to the same number of TCRs (28,000). Expanded TCRs were defined as absent before sensitization and observed at least eight times at the 2-week time point. TCRdb trimmed the raw reads at Q25, called clones with MiXCR and kept productive beta chains. Each entry merges the rows of one CDR3 protein and shows their most common DNA and genes. V and J calls and clone size were set by TCRdb, not the authors. This sample comprises around 33,000 distinct CDR3 sequences, 12% of them detected only once. The ten largest account for around 2% of the sample.

This clonotype was counted only a few times. The antigen it recognizes is unknown. The sample holds no much larger clone one base away, and base qualities are not on file. Recombination linked TRBV4-3 to TRBJ2-1, and TRBD2 aligns with 14 junction nucleotides. This sample comprised whole blood, obtained in connection with sensitization to the hapten diphenylcyclopropenone (DPC). The TCR originated in a woman in her forties with alopecia areata. Some clones in this sample may be carry-over from other donors' samples. The DNA sequence is given as TGCGCCAGCAGCCAAGGGACTAGCGGGGGGATCGATGAGCAGTTCTTC. Its protein reads: CASSQGTSGGIDEQFF.